Below are 13 T cell receptor beta chains sequenced from a single sample in a study of metastatic and nonmetastatic thyroid tumors. TCRdb re-processed the PCR reads through MiXCR. The sample includes about 7,300 clones, under 20% of them seen just once. All patients were treatment-naive before thyroid surgery. Sequencing used adjacent normal tissue. The receptor set was obtained from a female donor with papillary thyroid cancer or a benign thyroid nodule (not recorded which). Some clones in this sample may be carry-over from other donors' samples.

In its sample, this clone is medium-sized. The J gene is TRBJ1-1, the V gene TRBV2, with TRBD1 as a possible D gene (6 bases). The V and J ends lost 9 bases and 0 bases respectively, with 8 bases between them. CDR3 length: 12 amino acids. Looked up from germline, CDR1 is SNHLY and CDR2 is FYNNEI. The CDR3 DNA sequence: TGTGCCAGGGACAGCATGAACACTGAAGCTTTCTTT. Translation: CARDSMNTEAFF.

The CDR3 loop is CAWSGDRASNEQFF. In DNA, the CDR3 is TGTGCCTGGAGTGGGGACAGGGCTTCGAATGAGCAGTTCTTC. This chain connects TRBV30 to TRBJ2-1; 9 bases fit TRBD1. Trimming at V came to 1 base and at J to 7 bases, leaving 5 bases not matched to a gene. In germline, CDR1 is GTSNPN, CDR2 SVGIG (reference sequence). CDR3 length: 14 residues.

This clone counts as medium-sized. V and J are TRBV19 and TRBJ2-5; perhaps TRBD2 as D (6 bases). V was cut by 7 bases and J by 4 bases, with 19 bases left in between. This CDR3 has 15 residues. The germline CDR1 and CDR2 sequences are LNHDA and SQIVND (reference sequence). CDR3 coding DNA: TGTGCCAGTATCCCTGGAGGAGGGCCCGGAGAGACCCAGTACTTC. Its protein product is CASIPGGGPGETQYF.

A few counts support this clone. The identical CDR3 is also encoded by other nucleotide sequences in the sample. The CDR3 coding sequence is TGTGCCAGCAGTTACGGTATGTGGGGGCTTGCTTACAATGAGCAGTTCTTC. Protein: CASSYGMWGLAYNEQFF. The chain links TRBV6-2 or TRBV6-3 to TRBJ2-1; perhaps TRBD1 as D (6 bases). Germline values: CDR1 MNHEY, CDR2 SVGEGT. CDR3 length: 17 amino acids. Trimming took off 2 bases at V and 4 bases at J, with 18 bases between the two ends.

The chain is built from TRBV20-1 and TRBJ2-1, with TRBD2 matching over 11 bases. This CDR3 has 18 amino acids. Germline V lookup: CDR1 DFQATT, CDR2 SNEGSKA (reference sequence). The ends lost 3 bases at V and 1 base at J; junction bases unmatched: 11. This chain's CDR3 is CSARTSGIFVESYNEQFF. CDR3 bases: TGCAGTGCTAGGACTAGCGGGATATTTGTGGAGTCCTACAATGAGCAGTTCTTC.

The gene calls are TRBV6-1 and TRBJ2-7; 7 nucleotides align to TRBD1. V shed 5 bases, J shed 7 bases, and the junction held 8 bases outside the gene matches. Germline values: CDR1 MNHNS, CDR2 SASEGT. The CDR3 is 13 amino acids. In DNA, the CDR3 is TGTGCCAGCAGTACGACAGGGTTTTGTGAGCAGTACTTC. Translation gives CASSTTGFCEQYF.

There are many counts of this clone. The rearrangement uses TRBV7-3 and TRBJ2-4; 7 nucleotides agree with TRBD1. In germline, CDR1 is SGHTA, CDR2 FQGTGA. Trimming cost V 4 bases and J 8 bases; bases outside gene matches: 5. The CDR3 covers 13 residues. CDR3 region: CASSSYRGDIQYF. The CDR3 nucleotides read TGTGCCAGCAGCTCCTACAGGGGCGACATTCAGTACTTC.

This clone was detected ten times or more. The rearrangement joins TRBV7-9 to TRBJ2-2; D gene uncertain. This CDR3 region has 12 residues. The ends were cut back, 5 bases at V and 5 bases at J, with 6 bases in the middle. In germline, CDR1 is SEHNR, CDR2 FQNEAQ (reference sequence). DNA for the CDR3: TGTGCCAGCAGCCCGCCTACCGGGGAGCTGTTTTTT. Its translation: CASSPPTGELFF.

This clone has a count of ten or more. This chain connects TRBV12-3 or TRBV12-4 to TRBJ2-5; TRBD1 agrees at 8 bases. V shed 3 bases, J shed 3 bases, and the junction held 9 bases outside the gene matches. This CDR3 has 16 amino acids. The CDR3 coding sequence is TGTGCCAGCAGTTTTTCAGGGCGGACAGGGAAAGAGACCCAGTACTTC. It is translated as CASSFSGRTGKETQYF.

This clone qualifies as medium-sized. The chain has TRBV7-9 and TRBJ1-6; TRBD1 might be the D (5 bases). V was clipped by 4 bases and J by 1 base, with 11 bases between them. The germline gives CDR1 SEHNR, CDR2 FQNEAQ (reference sequence). The CDR3 has 16 residues. CDR3 DNA sequence: TGTGCCAGCAGCTCAGGGACCATTTCCTATAATTCACCCCTCCACTTT. Protein sequence: CASSSGTISYNSPLHF.

Within the sample, this clone is medium-sized. The V gene is TRBV11-3, the J gene TRBJ1-1, with D unresolved. The germline V and J ends were trimmed by 7 bases and 3 bases, with 12 bases remaining between them. This CDR3 has 13 amino acids. Germline values: CDR1 SGHNT, CDR2 YENEEA. This CDR3 reads CASTHLAHTEAFF. CDR3 in DNA: TGTGCCAGCACTCACCTGGCTCACACTGAAGCTTTCTTT.

This clone was seen a handful of times. The chain carries TRBV19 and TRBJ2-5, with 7 bases fitting TRBD2. The CDR3 length is 12 residues. Germline V gene sequence: CDR1 LNHDA, CDR2 SQIVND (reference sequence). V dropped 9 bases and J dropped 3; count of bases not matched to a gene: 4. For the CDR3, the DNA is TGTGCCAGGGCCAGCGGGAAAGAGACCCAGTACTTC. Translating it yields CARASGKETQYF.

This clone was observed at least ten times. A single base separates this from a much larger clone, so it may be a read error. The chain combines TRBV29-1 with TRBJ2-2; 8 nucleotides line up with TRBD2. Germline V lookup: CDR1 SQVTM, CDR2 ANQGSEA. The CDR3 extends over 16 amino acids. CDR3 DNA sequence: TGCAGCGTTTCGCCTGACGGGGGGGCTTCTGCTGCGGAGCCGTTTTTT. This gives the protein CSVSPDGGASAAEPFF.